These 19 T cell receptor beta chains originate from one sample sequenced in a study of OX40 agonist ivuxolimab in advanced cancers. Here immunoSEQ multiplex PCR was the method, and the copy in TCRdb shows in-frame clones only, minus some. The sample lists approximately 82,000 clones, roughly 92% occurring once. The sample consisted of CD4+ or CD8+ T cells sorted from blood, taken in a trial of the OX40 agonist ivuxolimab. The receptors were sampled from an adult with an advanced solid tumor such as melanoma, head and neck, liver or kidney cancer.

The rearrangement joins TRBV30 to TRBJ2-1; unclear D gene. The CDR3 runs to 10 residues. Germline CDR1 reads GTSNPN; CDR2 reads SVGIG (reference sequence). V was trimmed by 5 bases and J by 7 bases, leaving 6 bases between them. Here the CDR3 reads CAWARNEQFF. The CDR3 DNA reads as TGTGCCTGGGCCCGGAATGAGCAGTTCTTC.

J is TRBJ2-7 and V is TRBV7-2, with 13 bases identical to TRBD2. The CDR3 totals 16 residues. V was pared by 0 bases and J by 1 base, with 0 bases of the junction left unmatched. The germline V gene has CDR1 SGHTA and CDR2 FQGNSA. The CDR3 sequence: CASSLAGLAGSYEQYF. In DNA form, the CDR3 reads TGTGCCAGCAGCTTAGCGGGACTAGCGGGATCCTACGAGCAGTACTTC. The full variable domain, with the rest looked up from reference TRBV7-2 and TRBJ2-7, is GAGVSQSPSNKVTEKGKDVELRCDPISGHTALYWYRQSLGQGLEFLIYFQGNSAPDKSGLPSDRFSAERTGGSVSTLTIQRTQQEDSAVYLCASSLAGLAGSYEQYFGPGTRLTVT.

The V gene is TRBV5-6, the J gene TRBJ2-2; D ambiguous. There are 13 residues in the CDR3. Trimming pared 5 bases from V and 4 bases from J, leaving 9 bases between. Germline V gene lookup returns CDR1 SGHDT and CDR2 YYEEEE. The CDR3 loop is CASSSDRTGELFF. As DNA, the CDR3 is TGTGCCAGCAGTTCAGACCGCACCGGGGAGCTGTTTTTT.

The V call is TRBV11-3, the J call TRBJ1-4; 10 bases are shared with TRBD1. CDR1 is SGHNT and CDR2 is YENEEA in the germline V gene. The CDR3 contains 14 residues. Losses at the gene ends were 5 bases for V and 7 bases for J; bases not matched to a gene: 4. This CDR3 is CASSPGTGAEKLFF. CDR3 coding DNA: TGTGCCAGCAGCCCAGGGACAGGGGCTGAAAAACTGTTTTTT.

The chain uses TRBV25-1 and TRBJ2-3; 16 bases are a match to TRBD2. Germline V CDR1 and CDR2: MGHDK, SYGVNS. After removal of 10 bases from V and 10 bases from J, the junction contained 17 bases not matched to a gene. This CDR3 is 17 amino acids long. In nucleotides, the CDR3 is TGTGCCACGGGGACTAGCGGGAGGGGGTACCTACGGGGAGCGCAGTATTTT. This encodes CATGTSGRGYLRGAQYF.

CDR3 amino acids: CASKWGTGAYEQYF. CDR3 sequence (DNA): TGTGCCAGTAAGTGGGGGACGGGCGCCTACGAGCAGTACTTC. The V and J genes are TRBV19 and TRBJ2-7, with D possibly being TRBD1 or TRBD2 (5 bases each). The CDR3 contains 14 residues. V gave up 7 bases and J gave up 2 bases, with 15 bases separating them. Germline V lookup: CDR1 LNHDA, CDR2 SQIVND (reference sequence).

Concerning this clone itself: One end of the junction fails to match germline, which may point to a read error. This sample also contains other DNA sequences that code for the same CDR3. The chain joins TRBV5-1 to TRBJ2-2; D call uncertain. This CDR3 spans 17 amino acids. Germline V CDR1 and CDR2: SGHRS, YFSETQ. CDR3 protein: CASSLVVHSRDTGELFF. CDR3 DNA: TGCGCCAGTAGCTTGGTGGTGCACTCTAGGGACACCGGGGAGCTGTTTTTT.

V gene TRBV20-1 combines with J gene TRBJ2-7, with D maybe TRBD1 (6 bases). CDR3 size: 11 residues. Germline V gene sequence: CDR1 DFQATT, CDR2 SNEGSKA (reference sequence). Trimming stripped 5 bases from V and 4 bases from J, with 9 bases between. CDR3 region: CSAYRDYEQYF. The DNA of the CDR3 is TGCAGTGCTTACAGGGATTACGAGCAGTACTTC.

This chain connects TRBV5-1 to TRBJ1-3; no clear D. This CDR3 contains 15 residues. Per the germline V gene, CDR1 is SGHRS and CDR2 is YFSETQ. V was clipped by 3 bases and J by 0 bases, with 10 bases between them. The CDR3 here is CASSSAGSSGNTIYF. In DNA, the CDR3 is TGCGCCAGCAGCTCCGCGGGGTCCTCTGGAAACACCATATATTTT.

This sequence joins TRBV7-8 and TRBJ2-3; possible D gene TRBD2, 6 bases. Trimming cost V 5 bases and J 1 base, with 16 bases left between them. CDR1 SGHVS and CDR2 FQNEAQ come from the germline V gene. The CDR3 contains 16 residues. Written as DNA, the CDR3 is TGTGCCAGCAGCCCCGGGGCGGGGAGGCGCACAGATACGCAGTATTTT. This translates into CASSPGAGRRTDTQYF.

This chain connects TRBV14 to TRBJ2-7; possible D gene TRBD1, 5 bases. Germline assignment: CDR1 SGHDN and CDR2 FVKESK. V was clipped by 4 bases and J by 3 bases, with 7 bases between them. This CDR3 has 12 residues. CDR3 DNA: TGTGCCAGCAGCCGCCAGGGCTACGAGCAGTACTTC. It translates to CASSRQGYEQYF.

The gene calls are TRBV19 and TRBJ1-1; a weak D match, TRBD1 (5 bases). Germline CDR1 LNHDA, CDR2 SQIVND (reference sequence). V lost 3 bases to trimming and J lost 1 base, with 6 bases between them. The CDR3 runs 13 residues. The CDR3 DNA reads as TGTGCCAGTAGTATGCAGGGGAACACTGAAGCTTTCTTT. Encoded protein: CASSMQGNTEAFF.

This sequence joins TRBV5-1 and TRBJ2-1; 7 bases are shared with TRBD1. CDR1 is SGHRS, CDR2 YFSETQ, per germline. Trimming removed 4 bases from V and 9 bases from J; junction bases left unmatched: 13. The CDR3 spans 15 residues. Here the CDR3 reads CASSNNPETGTEQFF. The CDR3 DNA follows: TGCGCCAGCAGCAACAATCCGGAGACAGGGACTGAGCAGTTCTTC.

The table lists this clone with a count of one. The gene calls are TRBV2 and TRBJ1-1; D is unclear. With 5 bases removed from V and 1 base from J, the gap between germline ends came to 8 bases. The germline V gene encodes CDR1 SNHLY and CDR2 FYNNEI. This CDR3 has 13 amino acids. CDR3 region: CASSPRWNTEAFF. The CDR3 coding sequence is TGTGCCAGCAGTCCCAGGTGGAACACTGAAGCTTTCTTT.

The chain carries TRBV30 and TRBJ1-2, with D possibly matching TRBD1 (6 bases). CDR1 GTSNPN and CDR2 SVGIG come from the germline V gene (reference sequence). V shed 1 base and J shed 3 bases, with 18 bases lying between them. The CDR3 consists of 16 residues. The CDR3: CAWSADKGGTDYGYTF. CDR3 bases: TGTGCCTGGAGTGCCGATAAAGGGGGGACTGACTATGGCTACACCTTC.

The chain couples TRBV10-1 to TRBJ1-2, with TRBD1 as a possible D gene (5 bases). This CDR3 comprises 14 residues. Trimming pared 9 bases from V and 4 bases from J, leaving 18 bases between. Germline V lookup: CDR1 WNHNN, CDR2 SYGVQD (reference sequence). CDR3 sequence: CARIGTGRRYGYTF. In DNA, the CDR3 is TGCGCCAGGATAGGGACCGGGCGGCGCTATGGCTACACCTTC.

A few counts support this clone. V gene TRBV2 combines with J gene TRBJ1-1, with D possibly matching TRBD1 (5 bases). V was clipped by 6 bases and J by 7 bases, with 6 bases between them. This CDR3 spans 10 amino acids. Germline CDR1 reads SNHLY; CDR2 reads FYNNEI. The CDR3 spells CASSRVEAFF. In nucleotides, the CDR3 is TGTGCCAGCAGCAGGGTTGAAGCTTTCTTT.

The chain is built from TRBV9 and TRBJ2-2; no firm D call. The CDR3 is 14 residues long. V dropped 3 bases and J dropped 6 bases, with 12 bases sitting between them. Germline V lookup: CDR1 SGDLS, CDR2 YYNGEE. The CDR3 DNA reads as TGTGCCAGCAGCGCCCTAATGGCCGCCGGGGAGCTGTTTTTT. Translated: CASSALMAAGELFF.

The chain recombines TRBV7-9 with TRBJ1-2, with TRBD1 identical over 9 bases. Per the germline V gene, CDR1 is SEHNR and CDR2 is FQNEAQ (reference sequence). The CDR3 runs to 17 residues. Trimming at V came to 6 bases and at J to 4 bases, leaving 15 bases not matched to a gene. CDR3 residues: CASSPTLREGQGYGYTF. CDR3 DNA: TGTGCCAGCAGTCCGACCCTCCGGGAGGGACAGGGCTATGGCTACACCTTC.